These 27 T cell receptor beta chains were sequenced from one sample in a study of early T cells in non-severe SARS-CoV-2 infection. TCRdb recomputed calls from the 5' RACE reads with MiXCR, one row per CDR3 protein. The sample lists fewer than 85,000 distinct CDR3 sequences, 14% occurring once. The sequencing here drew on whole blood, taken at baseline. The origin of the receptors is an adult who was a healthcare worker with PCR-confirmed SARS-CoV-2 infection or an uninfected control (not recorded which).

The CDR3, as DNA: TGTGCCAGCAGCGGGGGCCCTAACACCGGGGAGCTGTTTTTT. Protein sequence: CASSGGPNTGELFF. The rearrangement uses TRBV9 and TRBJ2-2, with D perhaps matching TRBD1 (5 bases). The V gene's germline CDR1 is SGDLS and CDR2 YYNGEE. V lost 3 bases to trimming and J lost 2 bases, with 8 bases between them. The CDR3 has 14 residues. The complete variable domain, with remaining parts taken from reference TRBV9 and TRBJ2-2, reads DSGVTQTPKHLITATGQRVTLRCSPRSGDLSVYWYQQSLDQGLQFLIQYYNGEERAKGNILERFSAQQFPDLHSELNLSSLELGDSALYFCASSGGPNTGELFFGEGSRLTVL.

This clonotype has a handful of counts. The CDR3 DNA follows: TGCAGTGCTACCGACAATGAGCAGTTCTTC. This gives the protein CSATDNEQFF. The rearrangement links TRBV20-1 to TRBJ2-1; no clear D. The CDR3 is made up of 10 amino acids. Trimming removed 4 bases at V and 5 bases at J, with 3 bases between. Looked up from germline, CDR1 is DFQATT and CDR2 is SNEGSKA (reference sequence).

This chain connects TRBV7-6 to TRBJ2-2; D possibly corresponds to TRBD1 (6 bases). Germline V lookup: CDR1 SGHVS, CDR2 FNYEAQ. This CDR3 spans 16 amino acids. Trimming cost V 5 bases and J 4 bases, with 17 bases left between them. CDR3 DNA: TGTGCCAGCAGCCGGGACGCAGGGGCCGGCACCGGGGAGCTGTTTTTT. Its translation is CASSRDAGAGTGELFF.

This rearrangement joins TRBV18 to TRBJ2-1; D is ambiguous. The CDR3 has 14 amino acids. V was pared by 3 bases and J by 8 bases, with 14 bases between. From germline, CDR1 is KGHSH and CDR2 LQKENI. The CDR3 loop is CASSPLISRDEQFF. DNA for the CDR3: TGTGCCAGCTCACCCCTTATTAGCCGCGATGAGCAGTTCTTC.

This clonotype was detected only a few times. CDR3 residues: CASSLGEGVPETQYF. CDR3 coding DNA: TGTGCCAGCAGCTTAGGGGAGGGAGTCCCAGAGACCCAGTACTTC. The chain employs TRBV7-6 and TRBJ2-5; 7 positions agree with TRBD2. CDR1 and CDR2 (germline): SGHVS, FNYEAQ. CDR3 size: 15 residues. V lost 1 base to trimming and J lost 4 bases; unmatched junction nucleotides: 6.

This clonotype was detected many times. V gene TRBV24-1 combines with J gene TRBJ2-1, with 11 bases that match TRBD2. Germline lookup yields CDR1 KGHDR and CDR2 SFDVKD. The CDR3 has 15 amino acids. With V trimmed by 4 bases and J by 6 bases, 4 bases remained unmatched. This chain's CDR3 is CATSESGLAANEQFF. DNA for the CDR3: TGTGCCACCAGTGAGTCGGGACTAGCGGCCAATGAGCAGTTCTTC.

This chain connects TRBV6-6 to TRBJ2-3, with a possible D match to TRBD2 (5 bases). V was pared by 4 bases and J by 4 bases, with 9 bases between. The CDR3 is 13 residues long. In germline, CDR1 is MNHNY, CDR2 SVGAGI (reference sequence). CDR3 residues: CASSFTRADTQYF. The CDR3 coding sequence is TGTGCCAGCAGTTTCACTAGGGCAGATACGCAGTATTTT.

This clonotype showed up just a few times. This rearrangement joins TRBV7-8 to TRBJ2-1; D not resolved. Per the germline V gene, CDR1 is SGHVS and CDR2 is FQNEAQ. The V end lost 6 bases, the J end lost 9 bases, and 12 bases lay between the germline ends. The CDR3 covers 12 residues. CDR3 in amino acids: CASRKRSGEQFF. The CDR3 DNA sequence: TGTGCCAGCAGAAAACGCAGTGGTGAGCAGTTCTTC.

In its sample, this clonotype was seen many times. The chain links TRBV5-1 to TRBJ2-1; no clear D. Trimming took off 0 bases at V and 5 bases at J, with 9 bases between the two ends. This CDR3 region has 14 residues. Germline V gene sequence: CDR1 SGHRS, CDR2 YFSETQ. In DNA, the CDR3 is TGCGCCAGCAGCTTGGCCGGCACGGACAATGAGCAGTTCTTC. This codes for CASSLAGTDNEQFF. The full variable domain, in which reference TRBV5-1 and TRBJ2-1 provide the parts outside the CDR3, is KAGVTQTPRYLIKTRGQQVTLSCSPISGHRSVSWYQQTPGQGLQFLFEYFSETQRNKGNFPGRFSGRQFSNSRSEMNVSTLELGDSALYLCASSLAGTDNEQFFGPGTRLTVL.

This chain connects TRBV6-2 or TRBV6-3 to TRBJ2-1; 11 positions match TRBD2. Germline V gives CDR1 MNHEY, CDR2 SVGEGT. This CDR3 has 13 residues. V trimming: 7 bases; J trimming: 7 bases; junction bases outside the gene matches: 3. This CDR3 reads CASKTSGRNEQFF. CDR3 coding DNA: TGTGCCAGCAAAACTAGCGGGAGAAATGAGCAGTTCTTC.

J is TRBJ1-3 and V is TRBV18; D ambiguous. This CDR3 has 15 residues. Trimming stripped 8 bases from V and 0 bases from J, with 14 bases between. Germline CDR1 KGHSH, CDR2 LQKENI. For the CDR3, the DNA is TGTGCCAGCACCTCGACGCTTAGCTCTGGAAACACCATATATTTT. It translates to CASTSTLSSGNTIYF. Variable domain in full (rest from reference TRBV18 and TRBJ1-3): NAGVMQNPRHLVRRRGQEARLRCSPMKGHSHVYWYRQLPEEGLKFMVYLQKENIIDESGMPKERFSAEFPKEGPSILRIQQVVRGDSAAYFCASTSTLSSGNTIYFGEGSWLTVV.

J is TRBJ2-7 and V is TRBV11-2; 9 bases are a match to TRBD2. The junction had 8 bases not matched to a gene; V was cut back by 3 bases and J by 2 bases. The CDR3 spans 16 residues. The germline V gene has CDR1 SGHAT and CDR2 FQNNGV. CDR3 nucleotide sequence: TGTGCCAGCAGCTTCGGGCCTAGCGGGACAACCTACGAGCAGTACTTC. Amino acids: CASSFGPSGTTYEQYF.

This clonotype was recorded at least ten times. One end of the junction varies from germline; a read error may be responsible. This chain connects TRBV20-1 to TRBJ1-5; no definite D call. This CDR3 has 14 amino acids. The germline gives CDR1 DFQATT, CDR2 SNEGSKA (reference sequence). The CDR3 DNA is TGCAGTGCCGCGACACCCTCGACGGGCGGCGGACCCTTGTTT. Amino acids: CSAATPSTGGGPLF.

The sample holds a few counts of this clonotype. V usage is TRBV6-5 and J usage is TRBJ1-1; D is uncertain. Germline CDR1 is MNHEY and CDR2 is SVGAGI. Between the trimmed V and J ends, which lost 6 bases and 1 base, there was a span of 27 bases. The CDR3 has 19 amino acids. The CDR3 sequence is CASSPLRRRLRVRNTEAFF. The CDR3 coding sequence is TGTGCCAGCAGCCCCTTACGGAGGCGCCTTCGAGTAAGGAACACTGAAGCTTTCTTT.

This sequence joins TRBV2 and TRBJ2-7; 10 bases fit TRBD1. V shed 0 bases and J 4 bases; nucleotides not matched to a gene: 6. This CDR3 is 16 amino acids long. Germline V CDR1 and CDR2: SNHLY, FYNNEI. The CDR3 loop reads CASSEALTGGYYEQYF. DNA of the CDR3: TGTGCCAGCAGTGAAGCCCTGACAGGGGGCTATTACGAGCAGTACTTC.

The chain couples TRBV7-9 to TRBJ2-2; 15 nucleotides agree with TRBD2. The CDR3 is 16 residues long. Germline V gene data show CDR1 as SEHNR and CDR2 as FQNEAQ (reference sequence). Trimming removed 5 bases from V and 4 bases from J; junction bases left unmatched: 2. This CDR3 reads CASSLGLAGGTGELFF. The CDR3 nucleotides read TGTGCCAGCAGCCTGGGACTAGCGGGAGGCACCGGGGAGCTGTTTTTT.

The V call is TRBV13, the J call TRBJ1-1; D not resolved. Germline V gene sequence: CDR1 PRHDT, CDR2 FYEKMQ (reference sequence). V lost 3 bases and J lost 0, with 5 bases in between. There are 13 residues in the CDR3. The CDR3 is CASSFQVNTEAFF. DNA for the CDR3: TGTGCCAGCAGCTTTCAGGTGAACACTGAAGCTTTCTTT.

This clonotype came up a few times. This chain connects TRBV24-1 to TRBJ2-3, with 8 bases lining up with TRBD2. CDR3 length: 16 amino acids. Germline CDR1 reads KGHDR; CDR2 reads SFDVKD. With V trimmed by 5 bases and J by 2 bases, 8 bases remained unmatched. CDR3 loop: CATSAYRAGATDTQYF. In DNA form, the CDR3 reads TGTGCCACCAGTGCGTACCGAGCGGGAGCCACAGATACGCAGTATTTT.

J is TRBJ2-6 and V is TRBV2, with 7 bases identical to TRBD2. The length of the CDR3 is 17 residues. Trimming took 2 bases from V and 4 from J; bases not matched to a gene: 8. Germline CDR1 and CDR2: SNHLY and FYNNEI. The CDR3 DNA follows: TGTGCCAGCAGTGAACCCAGCGGGACTGCCGGGGCCAACGTCCTGACTTTC. Translation: CASSEPSGTAGANVLTF.

This clonotype was seen repeatedly, ten times or more. CDR3 nucleotide sequence: TGTGCCAGCATCCTTGGACTCCTGACCATCACAGATACGCAGTATTTT. Translating gives CASILGLLTITDTQYF. The chain couples TRBV5-5 to TRBJ2-3; D might be TRBD2 (5 bases). This CDR3 has 16 amino acids. Germline-derived CDR1 and CDR2 are SGHKS and YYEKEE (reference sequence). The V and J ends lost 6 bases and 2 bases respectively, with 19 bases between them.

V gene TRBV19 combines with J gene TRBJ2-2, with 7 positions matching TRBD2. Germline trimming cut 7 bases from V and 8 bases from J; bases unmatched to any gene: 10. Germline CDR1 is LNHDA and CDR2 is SQIVND (reference sequence). CDR3 length equals 14 residues. CDR3 loop: CASTGGGPGGELFF. CDR3 nucleotides: TGTGCCAGTACCGGCGGGGGTCCGGGAGGGGAGCTGTTTTTT. The full variable domain, in which reference TRBV19 and TRBJ2-2 provide the parts outside the CDR3, is DGGITQSPKYLFRKEGQNVTLSCEQNLNHDAMYWYRQDPGQGLRLIYYSQIVNDFQKGDIAEGYSVSREKKESFPLTVTSAQKNPTAFYLCASTGGGPGGELFFGEGSRLTVL.

This chain uses TRBV2 with TRBJ1-1; 10 nucleotides line up with TRBD1. V was clipped by 7 bases and J by 4 bases; unmatched bases: 9. The CDR3 runs to 15 residues. Germline CDR1 is SNHLY and CDR2 is FYNNEI. The CDR3 sequence: CASTRQGASSTEAFF. The DNA of the CDR3 is TGTGCCAGCACCCGACAGGGGGCAAGCAGCACTGAAGCTTTCTTT.

This clonotype was detected many times. This chain connects TRBV28 to TRBJ1-4, with D tentatively TRBD1 (6 bases). Trimming removed 5 bases from V and 0 bases from J, with 10 bases in between. The CDR3 runs to 15 residues. Germline V gene sequence: CDR1 MDHEN, CDR2 SYDVKM. The CDR3 loop is CASSRTDPTNEKLFF. The DNA for the CDR3 is TGTGCCAGCAGTCGGACAGACCCAACTAATGAAAAACTGTTTTTT.

A few counts support this clonotype. This chain joins TRBV11-2 and TRBJ2-2; the D is unclear. Trimming removed 1 base at V and 3 bases at J, with 9 bases between. Germline CDR1 is SGHAT and CDR2 is FQNNGV. The CDR3 consists of 15 residues. CDR3 region: CASSLVGLDTGELFF. CDR3 DNA: TGTGCCAGCAGCTTAGTGGGATTGGACACCGGGGAGCTGTTTTTT.

This clonotype was seen a few times. The gene calls are TRBV20-1 and TRBJ1-4; unclear D gene. Per the germline V gene, CDR1 is DFQATT and CDR2 is SNEGSKA (reference sequence). This CDR3 is built from 14 residues. Trimming removed 4 bases at V and 10 bases at J, with 19 bases between. The CDR3 loop reads CSAIPTQAAGKLFF. The DNA of the CDR3 is TGCAGTGCTATCCCTACCCAGGCCGCGGGAAAACTGTTTTTT.

The V and J genes are TRBV5-4 and TRBJ2-7; 14 bases are a match to TRBD2. This CDR3 is built from 19 residues. The germline CDR1 and CDR2 sequences are SGHNT and YYREEE (reference sequence). The V segment lost 4 bases and the J segment 2 bases; nucleotides outside the gene matches: 14. CDR3 sequence (DNA): TGTGCCAGCAGCCCGCCTGGGACTAGCGGGAGATACAGGACCTACGAGCAGTACTTC. It is translated as CASSPPGTSGRYRTYEQYF.

V usage is TRBV7-2 and J usage is TRBJ2-7, with 10 bases matching TRBD2. This CDR3 contains 13 residues. After removal of 4 bases from V and 6 bases from J, the junction contained 3 bases not matched to a gene. Germline CDR1 SGHTA, CDR2 FQGNSA. CDR3 in amino acids: CASSSEREGEQYF. The DNA for the CDR3 is TGTGCCAGCAGCTCAGAGCGGGAGGGCGAGCAGTACTTC.